This T cell receptor (beta chain) was captured by sequencing in a study of CD8+CD57+ T cells in acquired aplastic anemia. CDR1 and CDR2 from the germline V gene are SGHVT and SQSDAQ. The junction had 15 bases not matched to a gene; V was cut back by 2 bases and J by 11 bases. The CDR3 consists of 16 residues. Genomic DNA was employed as the template in profiling TCR beta VDJ and CDR3. TCRdb re-analysed the reads in MiXCR, keeping a single row per CDR3 protein. This table holds roughly 250,000 distinct CDR3 sequences, approximately 82% found once. The sequenced patients had an expansion of CD8+CD57+ cells seen by flow cytometry.

Material: sorted CD4+, CD8+, or CD8+CD57+ T cells (not recorded which) from PBMCs. The receptor was isolated from a human donor with aplastic anemia. The chain combines TRBV7-4 with TRBJ2-1; TRBD2 matches at 7 bases. The CDR3: CASSLPGGGGSTQQFF. The CDR3 bases are TGTGCCAGCAGCTTACCGGGGGGTGGGGGGAGCACCCAGCAGTTCTTC.